The 27 T cell receptor beta chains reported below all come from one sample, sequenced in a study of CD8+CD57+ T cells in acquired aplastic anemia. It was genomic DNA that served as the template for profiling TCR beta VDJ and CDR3. Each CDR3 protein gets one entry after TCRdb re-called the reads with MiXCR. There are 150,000 to 200,000 distinct CDR3 sequences in the sample; 63% occur only once, and less than 55% lies in the top ten. Sample: sorted CD4+, CD8+, or CD8+CD57+ T cells (not recorded which) from PBMCs. The receptors originated from a human donor in good health.

The CDR3 reads CASRASGTSGGALETQYF. CDR3 DNA sequence: TGCGCCAGCCGCGCTTCCGGGACTAGCGGGGGGGCGCTTGAGACCCAGTACTTC. V and J are TRBV10-1 and TRBJ2-5; 16 nucleotides agree with TRBD2. CDR1 and CDR2 (germline): WNHNN, SYGVQD (reference sequence). This CDR3 spans 18 amino acids. After removal of 8 bases from V and 5 bases from J, the junction contained 14 bases not matched to a gene.

Many counts were recorded for this clonotype. This chain uses TRBV4-3 with TRBJ2-5, with 8 bases lining up with TRBD1. After removal of 4 bases from V and 5 bases from J, the junction contained 9 bases not matched to a gene. This CDR3 has 15 amino acids. Germline V gene sequence: CDR1 LGHNA, CDR2 YSLEER. The DNA of the CDR3 is TGCGCCAGCAGCCCCGGCCGACAGGGGATTGAGACCCAGTACTTC. This encodes CASSPGRQGIETQYF.

The rearrangement joins TRBV7-2 to TRBJ2-3; TRBD2 might be the D (6 bases). V was pared by 6 bases and J by 0 bases, with 10 bases between. The germline gives CDR1 SGHTA, CDR2 FQGNSA. The CDR3 consists of 14 residues. The CDR3 reads CASRPGGSTDTQYF. CDR3 in DNA: TGTGCCAGCAGACCTGGGGGGAGCACAGATACGCAGTATTTT.

This rearrangement joins TRBV10-1 to TRBJ2-2, with TRBD1 identical over 11 bases. Germline loops: CDR1 WNHNN, CDR2 SYGVQD (reference sequence). The J segment lost 3 bases and the V segment lost 7 bases, leaving 7 bases of the junction unmatched. The CDR3 is 16 residues long. This chain's CDR3 is CASTSWTGGHTGELFF. The CDR3 coding sequence is TGCGCCAGCACCTCCTGGACAGGGGGCCACACCGGGGAGCTGTTTTTT.

Remarks on this clonotype: The junction departs from the called germline gene at one end, perhaps through a read error. V usage is TRBV20-1 and J usage is TRBJ2-1; 11 nucleotides line up with TRBD2. CDR1 is DFQATT, CDR2 SNEGSKA, per germline (reference sequence). This CDR3 has 14 amino acids. CDR3 coding DNA: TGCAGTGTAAGACTAGCGGGACCCTACAATGAGCGGTCCTTC. Encoded protein: CSVRLAGPYNERSF.

The V and J genes are TRBV6-5 and TRBJ2-1; TRBD2 aligns across 15 bases. Germline CDR1 MNHEY, CDR2 SVGAGI. With 6 bases clipped from V and 9 bases from J, the junction kept 3 bases outside the gene matches. This CDR3 spans 14 amino acids. CDR3 DNA: TGTGCCAGCAGGGGGACTAGCGGGGGGAGTGAGCAGTTCTTC. Translated: CASRGTSGGSEQFF.

The chain employs TRBV7-2 and TRBJ1-2; D remains ambiguous. Germline CDR1 SGHTA, CDR2 FQGNSA. This CDR3 has 15 amino acids. The germline V and J ends were trimmed by 8 bases and 0 bases, with 16 bases remaining between them. The CDR3 is CASARENRANYGYTF. The CDR3, as DNA: TGTGCCAGCGCCCGAGAGAACCGAGCTAACTATGGCTACACCTTC.

The chain couples TRBV15 to TRBJ2-7; D call uncertain. The CDR3 is made up of 13 amino acids. V was trimmed by 0 bases and J by 0 bases, leaving 3 bases between them. CDR1 and CDR2 (germline): LNHNV, YYDKDF (reference sequence). The CDR3 is CATSREVSYEQYF. DNA of the CDR3: TGTGCCACCAGCAGAGAGGTCTCCTACGAGCAGTACTTC.

This rearrangement joins TRBV15 to TRBJ2-1; 7 bases are a match to TRBD2. Germline CDR1 and CDR2: LNHNV and YYDKDF (reference sequence). V was pared by 5 bases and J by 6 bases, with 4 bases of the junction left unmatched. The CDR3 consists of 13 residues. The chain's CDR3 is CATSGGLFNEQFF. CDR3 in DNA: TGTGCCACCAGCGGGGGACTATTCAATGAGCAGTTCTTC.

The chain links TRBV7-2 to TRBJ2-2; TRBD1 matches 10 bases. The germline V gene has CDR1 SGHTA and CDR2 FQGNSA. V trimming: 5 bases; J trimming: 9 bases; junction bases outside the gene matches: 9. There are 15 residues in the CDR3. The CDR3 nucleotides read TGTGCCAGCAGCCAATCCTGGGACAGGGGAAGGGAGCTGTTTTTT. It specifies CASSQSWDRGRELFF.

V and J are TRBV12-3 or TRBV12-4 and TRBJ2-7, with D maybe TRBD1 (5 bases). The length of the CDR3 is 13 residues. V was shortened by 5 bases and J by 2 bases, with 10 bases between the two germline ends. The chain's CDR3 is CASSQGLAYEQYF. The CDR3 coding sequence is TGTGCCAGCAGTCAGGGATTAGCCTACGAGCAGTACTTC.

The rearrangement uses TRBV7-6 and TRBJ1-4; no clear D. V lost 4 bases to trimming and J lost 3 bases, with 18 bases between them. CDR1 and CDR2 (germline): SGHVS, FNYEAQ. CDR3 size: 17 residues. The CDR3 bases are TGTGCCAGCAGCTCTAAGCCAGCGTCGAGCGCTAATGAAAAACTGTTTTTT. It codes for CASSSKPASSANEKLFF.

The genes are TRBV24-1 and TRBJ2-5; D gene unclear. CDR1 is KGHDR and CDR2 is SFDVKD in the germline V gene. This CDR3 contains 17 residues. Between the trimmed V and J ends, which lost 1 base and 5 bases, there was a span of 19 bases. The CDR3 is CATSDLFPHRQTETQYF. For the CDR3, the DNA is TGTGCCACCAGTGATTTATTCCCCCATCGGCAGACGGAGACCCAGTACTTC.

This clonotype was observed at least ten times. The CDR3 is CASSTGTLPLEQYF. The DNA for the CDR3 is TGTGCCAGCAGCACCGGGACCTTGCCCCTCGAGCAGTACTTC. The chain combines TRBV2 with TRBJ2-7; D may correspond to TRBD1 or TRBD2 (5 bases each). The CDR3 runs 14 residues. The germline V gene encodes CDR1 SNHLY and CDR2 FYNNEI. The ends were cut back, 6 bases at V and 6 bases at J, with 18 bases in the middle.

This clonotype was observed a handful of times. The chain links TRBV12-3 or TRBV12-4 to TRBJ2-7; D might be TRBD2 (6 bases). Trimming took 3 bases from V and 0 from J, leaving 12 bases between them. This CDR3 spans 15 amino acids. As DNA, the CDR3 is TGTGCCAGCAGTTTTTCCGCGGGGAGCTCCTACGAGCAGTACTTC. This gives the protein CASSFSAGSSYEQYF.

With respect to this clonotype: Germline and junction disagree at one end, which may indicate a read error. The V and J genes are TRBV7-2 and TRBJ2-7, with D unclear. Germline loops: CDR1 SGHTA, CDR2 FQGNSA. The CDR3 spans 11 residues. Here the CDR3 DNA reads TGTGCCAGCAGCCCGCTTCGCGAGCGGTACTTC. Translation gives CASSPLRERYF.

There are many counts of this clonotype. J is TRBJ1-6 and V is TRBV6-5, with D tentatively TRBD1 (6 bases). V shed 0 bases and J shed 10 bases, with 13 bases lying between them. This CDR3 has 15 amino acids. Germline V gives CDR1 MNHEY, CDR2 SVGAGI. CDR3 sequence: CASSYSTGRKSPLHF. CDR3 DNA sequence: TGTGCCAGCAGTTACTCCACAGGGCGGAAGTCACCCCTCCACTTT.

The rearrangement joins TRBV24-1 to TRBJ2-5; 10 bases agree with TRBD2. V was clipped by 4 bases and J by 1 base; unmatched bases: 8. The CDR3 length is 17 residues. The germline CDR1 and CDR2 sequences are KGHDR and SFDVKD. CDR3 loop: CATSDPRTSGSQETQYF. CDR3 DNA: TGTGCCACCAGTGACCCTAGGACTAGCGGTTCCCAAGAGACCCAGTACTTC.

The chain joins TRBV7-8 to TRBJ2-3; TRBD1 or TRBD2 may be the D gene (5 bases each). The germline V and J ends were trimmed by 5 bases and 5 bases, with 17 bases remaining between them. The germline V gene has CDR1 SGHVS and CDR2 FQNEAQ. The CDR3 sequence is 15 residues long. In nucleotides, the CDR3 is TGTGCCAGCAGCCCATTTTTAGGGGACGGAGATACGCAGTATTTT. Translating it yields CASSPFLGDGDTQYF.

This clonotype showed up just a few times. This chain connects TRBV29-1 to TRBJ2-3; D may correspond to TRBD1 or TRBD2 (6 bases each). The CDR3 loop spans 13 amino acids. V lost 7 bases to trimming and J lost 2 bases, with 13 bases between them. CDR1 SQVTM and CDR2 ANQGSEA come from the germline V gene. The CDR3 DNA sequence: TGCAGCGAGGGGGGACTTGTCACAGATACGCAGTATTTT. The encoded protein is CSEGGLVTDTQYF.

This clonotype was found many times. The V gene is TRBV2, the J gene TRBJ1-5, with D possibly being TRBD1 (5 bases). Trimming stripped 4 bases from V and 6 bases from J, with 13 bases between. The CDR3 covers 14 residues. Germline loops: CDR1 SNHLY, CDR2 FYNNEI. The CDR3 DNA reads TGTGCCAGCAGTGTAGGGCCGGGGGGTCAGCCCCAGCATTTT. The encoded protein is CASSVGPGGQPQHF. Full variable domain (outside the CDR3, taken from reference TRBV2 and TRBJ1-5): EPEVTQTPSHQVTQMGQEVILRCVPISNHLYFYWYRQILGQKVEFLVSFYNNEISEKSEIFDDQFSVERPDGSNFTLKIRSTKLEDSAMYFCASSVGPGGQPQHFGDGTRLSIL.

Ten or more counts support this clonotype. CDR3 nucleotides: TGTGCCAGCAGCTTAGAGGGACAGGGTATGGAAGAGACCCAGTACTTC. It translates to CASSLEGQGMEETQYF. This chain links TRBV7-9 with TRBJ2-5; 9 positions match TRBD1. Per germline, CDR1 SEHNR and CDR2 FQNEAQ (reference sequence). CDR3 length: 16 amino acids. The V gene end was trimmed by 1 base and the J gene end by 3 bases; junction bases not matched to a gene: 6.

The chain couples TRBV2 to TRBJ2-3; D call uncertain. The CDR3 is 16 amino acids. CDR1 and CDR2 (germline): SNHLY, FYNNEI. V was shortened by 7 bases and J by 2 bases, with 19 bases between the two germline ends. CDR3 in DNA: TGTGCCAGCACCTTCGGCTCGGGCGGCGACACAGATACGCAGTATTTT. Its protein is CASTFGSGGDTDTQYF. Drawing the rest from reference TRBV2 and TRBJ2-3, the complete variable domain is EPEVTQTPSHQVTQMGQEVILRCVPISNHLYFYWYRQILGQKVEFLVSFYNNEISEKSEIFDDQFSVERPDGSNFTLKIRSTKLEDSAMYFCASTFGSGGDTDTQYFGPGTRLTVL.

The V and J genes are TRBV29-1 and TRBJ1-1; maybe TRBD1 (5 bases). This CDR3 spans 13 amino acids. V lost 5 bases and J 5 bases, leaving 15 bases between the germline ends. Germline CDR1 and CDR2: SQVTM and ANQGSEA. The CDR3 sequence is CSVTVGAGTEAFF. In DNA, the CDR3 is TGCAGCGTTACGGTAGGCGCAGGGACTGAAGCTTTCTTT.

The chain carries TRBV10-3 and TRBJ1-5; D gene ambiguous. The CDR3 is 16 amino acids. The ends were cut back, 0 bases at V and 2 bases at J, with 11 bases in the middle. Germline V gives CDR1 ENHRY, CDR2 SYGVKD. The DNA of the CDR3 is TGTGCCATCAGTGAGTCTGAGGGTTTTGGCAATCAGCCCCAGCATTTT. Protein: CAISESEGFGNQPQHF.

The rearrangement links TRBV20-1 to TRBJ2-3; TRBD2 matches at 13 bases. CDR1 is DFQATT, CDR2 SNEGSKA, per germline (reference sequence). The CDR3 length is 14 residues. The V gene end was trimmed by 5 bases and the J gene end by 4 bases; junction bases not matched to a gene: 3. The DNA of the CDR3 is TGCAGTGCTCGGACTAGCGGGGGCCCAGATACGCAGTATTTT. Encoded protein: CSARTSGGPDTQYF.

The chain carries TRBV29-1 and TRBJ2-3, with 8 bases matching TRBD2. V dropped 4 bases and J dropped 3; count of bases not matched to a gene: 9. The germline V gene encodes CDR1 SQVTM and CDR2 ANQGSEA. The CDR3 is made up of 15 amino acids. In DNA, the CDR3 is TGCAGCGTTGGCCGTCCAGGGACTAGAACAGATACGCAGTATTTT. Amino acid sequence: CSVGRPGTRTDTQYF.